This T cell receptor beta chain stems from a study of Ad26.COV2.S vaccination and SARS-CoV-2 variants. The table came from immunoSEQ multiplex PCR; TCRdb's copy has only in-frame clones and leaves some out. The data show 350,000 to 450,000 clones, over 80% seen once. Documented treatment: 19 received Ad26.COV2.S at low or high dose, single or two shots; roughly five received placebo; per-sample allocation not given. Collection of samples fell on day 63 after the first vaccine or placebo injection. This clone was detected only once. Germline V CDR1 and CDR2: MNHEY, SMNVEV (reference sequence). The CDR3 is made up of 17 amino acids. The V and J ends lost 4 bases and 5 bases respectively, with 23 bases between them.

The source material was peripheral blood, sampled in a trial of Ad26.COV2.S vaccine versus placebo. The chain has TRBV27 and TRBJ2-5; D may correspond to TRBD1 or TRBD2 (5 bases each). The TCR originated in a person aged 18-60 years who received the Ad26.COV2.S COVID-19 vaccine or a placebo. CDR3 DNA: TGTGCCAGCAGTTCAGCCACCGGGACCGACGCTCTGGAGACCCAGTACTTC. Translation: CASSSATGTDALETQYF.